This is a list of T cell receptor beta chains from one sample in a study of OX40 agonist ivuxolimab in advanced cancers. The protocol was immunoSEQ multiplex PCR, while the TCRdb copy is restricted to in-frame clones and leaves out a portion. This sample has approximately 76,000 clones, with about 93% found just once. The material sequenced was CD4+ or CD8+ T cells sorted from blood, taken in a trial of the OX40 agonist ivuxolimab. These receptors were taken from an adult with an advanced solid tumor such as melanoma, head and neck, liver or kidney cancer. CDR3s include the opening cysteine and the closing phenylalanine or tryptophan. Each record gives: J gene, V gene, CDR3 protein.

j_call: TRBJ1-3
v_call: TRBV30
cdr3_aa: CAWSDRNTIYF

j_call: TRBJ2-7
v_call: TRBV5-5
cdr3_aa: CASSSSQGWEQYF

j_call: TRBJ2-7
v_call: TRBV15
cdr3_aa: CATSRDGQTYEQYF

j_call: TRBJ1-5
v_call: TRBV4-1
cdr3_aa: CASSQAMGQPQHF

j_call: TRBJ1-1
v_call: TRBV27
cdr3_aa: CASSYRGANTEAFF

j_call: TRBJ2-2
v_call: TRBV13
cdr3_aa: CASSSGLAGASYLDTGELFF

j_call: TRBJ2-7
v_call: TRBV27
cdr3_aa: CASRRAYEQYF

j_call: TRBJ1-5
v_call: TRBV5-8
cdr3_aa: CASSLGTSSNQPQHF

j_call: TRBJ1-1
v_call: TRBV19
cdr3_aa: CASSKTVNTEAFF

j_call: TRBJ2-3
v_call: TRBV10-3
cdr3_aa: CAISGPGQGKWTDTQYF

j_call: TRBJ2-1
v_call: TRBV27
cdr3_aa: CASSSPNNEQFF

j_call: TRBJ2-7
v_call: TRBV9
cdr3_aa: CASSEGQGSVYEQYF

j_call: TRBJ2-2
v_call: TRBV6-1
cdr3_aa: CASSELAGNTGELFF

j_call: TRBJ1-1
v_call: TRBV27
cdr3_aa: CASSRLGALEAFF

j_call: TRBJ2-1
v_call: TRBV2
cdr3_aa: CASSQTDRGRYNEQFF

j_call: TRBJ2-5
v_call: TRBV6-5
cdr3_aa: CASSYIAGVQETQYF

j_call: TRBJ2-1
v_call: TRBV19
cdr3_aa: CASSRDRGQDEQFF

j_call: TRBJ1-1
v_call: TRBV9
cdr3_aa: CASSTLTGGITEAFF

j_call: TRBJ2-2
v_call: TRBV29-1
cdr3_aa: CSVEIAGVNTGELFF

j_call: TRBJ2-7
v_call: TRBV14
cdr3_aa: CASSQDLGFSYEQYF

j_call: TRBJ1-2
v_call: TRBV7-9
cdr3_aa: CASSFIGQGPIYGYTF

j_call: TRBJ1-1
v_call: TRBV5-1
cdr3_aa: CASSLTRGENTEAFF

j_call: TRBJ2-1
v_call: TRBV25-1
cdr3_aa: CASSDRVNEQFF

j_call: TRBJ1-2
v_call: TRBV29-1
cdr3_aa: CSAEMGLNYGYTF

j_call: TRBJ2-5
v_call: TRBV13
cdr3_aa: CASSLGIQETQYF

j_call: TRBJ2-4
v_call: TRBV2
cdr3_aa: CASSAASGSSAKNIQYF

j_call: TRBJ1-2
v_call: TRBV7-9
cdr3_aa: CASSFGGEGYTF

j_call: TRBJ1-5
v_call: TRBV6-5
cdr3_aa: CASSYSNRGLNQPQHF

j_call: TRBJ2-3
v_call: TRBV9
cdr3_aa: CASRPLWSGGPYDTDTQYF

j_call: TRBJ1-5
v_call: TRBV14
cdr3_aa: CASSPTGGNQPQHF

j_call: TRBJ1-2
v_call: TRBV7-8
cdr3_aa: CASSLDGFGNRAGYGYTF

j_call: TRBJ2-7
v_call: TRBV4-1
cdr3_aa: CASSQGGGGTYEQYF

j_call: TRBJ2-5
v_call: TRBV19
cdr3_aa: CASSIGPQETQYF

j_call: TRBJ1-1
v_call: TRBV5-8
cdr3_aa: CASSLVGDEAFF

j_call: TRBJ1-5
v_call: TRBV19
cdr3_aa: CASSPLGGELWDQPQHF

j_call: TRBJ2-7
v_call: TRBV5-6
cdr3_aa: CASSRGQVYEQYF

j_call: TRBJ2-4
v_call: TRBV13
cdr3_aa: CASSLGTGGAKNIQYF

j_call: TRBJ2-5
v_call: TRBV7-9
cdr3_aa: CASRSTWGPGGAETQYF

j_call: TRBJ2-1
v_call: TRBV19
cdr3_aa: CASNSGGLAGGFSSYNEQFF

j_call: TRBJ2-7
v_call: TRBV5-1
cdr3_aa: CASSLVARVEYEQYF

j_call: TRBJ2-3
v_call: TRBV28
cdr3_aa: CASRVLEGGTDTQYF

j_call: TRBJ1-2
v_call: TRBV4-3
cdr3_aa: CASSQVGGDYGYTF

j_call: TRBJ2-7
v_call: TRBV4-2
cdr3_aa: CASSLRGLGSYEQYF

j_call: TRBJ1-1
v_call: TRBV19
cdr3_aa: CASSPDSLNTEAFF

j_call: TRBJ1-2
v_call: TRBV30
cdr3_aa: CAWRRPYGYTF

j_call: TRBJ2-7
v_call: TRBV27
cdr3_aa: CASSLPGQGAYEQYF

j_call: TRBJ2-2
v_call: TRBV11-3
cdr3_aa: CASSSRLSGNTGELFF

j_call: TRBJ2-7
v_call: TRBV18
cdr3_aa: CASSIKGGGSYEQYF

j_call: TRBJ1-2
v_call: TRBV9
cdr3_aa: CASSAYREDGYTF

j_call: TRBJ2-1
v_call: TRBV7-8
cdr3_aa: CASSSNPTGVYNEQFF

j_call: TRBJ2-1
v_call: TRBV5-6
cdr3_aa: CASTNTGRALYNEQFF

j_call: TRBJ2-1
v_call: TRBV19
cdr3_aa: CASSIGTGGGNEQFF

j_call: TRBJ1-2
v_call: TRBV9
cdr3_aa: CASSANREGHYGYTF

j_call: TRBJ1-5
v_call: TRBV2
cdr3_aa: CASRQGYQPQHF

j_call: TRBJ2-2
v_call: TRBV7-9
cdr3_aa: CASSLGPWSGELFF

j_call: TRBJ1-1
v_call: TRBV9
cdr3_aa: CASSAWTANTEAFF

j_call: TRBJ1-1
v_call: TRBV4-1
cdr3_aa: CASSQETPHGNLNTEAFF